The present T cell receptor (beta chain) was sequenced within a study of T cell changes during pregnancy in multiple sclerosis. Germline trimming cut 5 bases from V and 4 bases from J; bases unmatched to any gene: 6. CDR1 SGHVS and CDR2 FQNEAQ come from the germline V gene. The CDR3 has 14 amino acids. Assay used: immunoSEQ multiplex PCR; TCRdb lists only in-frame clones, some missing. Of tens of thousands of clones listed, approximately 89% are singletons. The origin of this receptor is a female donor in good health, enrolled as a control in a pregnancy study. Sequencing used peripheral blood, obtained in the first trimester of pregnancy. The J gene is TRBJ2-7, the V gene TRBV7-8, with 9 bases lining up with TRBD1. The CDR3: CASSLGQGAYEQYF. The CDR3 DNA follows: TGTGCCAGCAGCCTGGGACAGGGCGCATACGAGCAGTACTTC.